The 14 T cell receptor beta chains reported below all come from one sample, sequenced in a study of blood T cell repertoires in COVID-19. Here immunoSEQ multiplex PCR was the method, and the copy in TCRdb shows in-frame clones only, minus some. The data contain some 140,000 clones, 75% to 95% of them singletons. Input material: peripheral blood. The source of these receptors is a man in his fifties with acute or convalescent COVID-19.

The chain carries TRBV19 and TRBJ2-4; D possibly corresponds to TRBD2 (6 bases). Germline-derived CDR1 and CDR2 are LNHDA and SQIVND (reference sequence). CDR3 length equals 15 residues. The V end was cut by 6 bases, the J end by 1 base, with 13 bases between. The CDR3 here is CASSLPGEAKNIQYF. The CDR3 DNA sequence: TGTGCCAGTAGCCTACCGGGGGAGGCCAAAAACATTCAGTACTTC. Filled out from reference TRBV19 and TRBJ2-4, the complete variable domain reads DGGITQSPKYLFRKEGQNVTLSCEQNLNHDAMYWYRQDPGQGLRLIYYSQIVNDFQKGDIAEGYSVSREKKESFPLTVTSAQKNPTAFYLCASSLPGEAKNIQYFGAGTRLSVL.

This clone was picked up a small number of times. The chain recombines TRBV3-1 (or the pseudogene TRBV3-2) with TRBJ2-2; D ambiguous. Trimming removed 4 bases from V and 1 base from J, with 4 bases in between. The V gene's germline CDR1 is LGHDT and CDR2 YNNKEL (reference sequence). The CDR3 covers 13 residues. In nucleotides, the CDR3 is TGTGCCAGCAGCCTTCTGAACACCGGGGAGCTGTTTTTT. This translates into CASSLLNTGELFF.

This chain connects TRBV11-1 to TRBJ2-1; 9 nucleotides agree with TRBD2. J was trimmed by 8 bases and V by 5 bases; bases with no gene match: 7. The CDR3 runs 14 residues. Germline values: CDR1 SGHAT, CDR2 FQDESV (reference sequence). The CDR3: CASSISGTSYEQFF. The CDR3 region has the DNA TGTGCCAGCAGCATCTCCGGGACTAGCTATGAGCAGTTCTTC.

The genes are TRBV3-1 (or the pseudogene TRBV3-2) and TRBJ2-3; no clear D gene. CDR1 is LGHDT, CDR2 YNNKEL, per germline (reference sequence). The CDR3 totals 16 residues. The V end lost 1 base, the J end lost 0 bases, and 11 bases lay between the germline ends. The CDR3 is CASSQAAAVSTDTQYF. CDR3 sequence (DNA): TGTGCCAGCAGCCAAGCGGCGGCCGTTAGCACAGATACGCAGTATTTT.

The chain recombines TRBV5-1 with TRBJ2-7; TRBD2 matches at 12 bases. The V segment lost 1 base and the J segment 1 base; nucleotides outside the gene matches: 6. The CDR3 has 17 residues. Germline lookup yields CDR1 SGHRS and CDR2 YFSETQ. The CDR3 region is CASSLFPSGRESYEQYF. The DNA of the CDR3 is TGCGCCAGCAGCTTGTTTCCTAGCGGGAGGGAGTCCTACGAGCAGTACTTC.

The chain uses TRBV6-1 and TRBJ2-3; TRBD1 is a possible D gene (6 bases). The germline V gene has CDR1 MNHNS and CDR2 SASEGT. Trimming left V 3 bases short and J 6 bases short, with 13 bases between. This CDR3 comprises 14 residues. The CDR3 is CASSDRGQWDTQYF. The CDR3 DNA is TGTGCCAGCAGTGACAGGGGTCAGTGGGATACGCAGTATTTT.

The chain carries TRBV6-6 and TRBJ1-1, with D hard to call. This CDR3 region has 13 residues. V dropped 0 bases and J dropped 4 bases, with 6 bases sitting between them. Germline V gene lookup returns CDR1 MNHNY and CDR2 SVGAGI (reference sequence). The CDR3 spells CASSYSTGTEAFF. The CDR3 nucleotides read TGTGCCAGCAGTTACTCGACGGGCACTGAAGCTTTCTTT.

The gene calls are TRBV2 and TRBJ2-1, with D unresolved. The germline V and J ends were trimmed by 6 bases and 0 bases, with 9 bases remaining between them. The CDR3 extends over 14 amino acids. Germline lookup yields CDR1 SNHLY and CDR2 FYNNEI. CDR3 DNA: TGTGCCAGCAGAGACACGAGCTCCTACAATGAGCAGTTCTTC. This codes for CASRDTSSYNEQFF.

The rearrangement joins TRBV5-1 to TRBJ2-1; TRBD2 matches at 8 bases. J lost 1 base, V lost 4 bases, and 13 bases had no gene match. This CDR3 has 18 amino acids. Germline V gene data show CDR1 as SGHRS and CDR2 as YFSETQ. The CDR3 coding sequence is TGCGCCAGCAGCCTCCCGGTAGGGACGGGAGGGTCCTACAATGAGCAGTTCTTC. Amino acid sequence: CASSLPVGTGGSYNEQFF.

The gene calls are TRBV19 and TRBJ1-2; D uncertain. V lost 5 bases and J 3 bases, leaving 16 bases between the germline ends. Looked up from germline, CDR1 is LNHDA and CDR2 is SQIVND (reference sequence). The CDR3 covers 15 residues. The CDR3 reads CASSPEVEVDYGYTF. In nucleotides, the CDR3 is TGTGCCAGTAGTCCAGAGGTGGAGGTCGACTATGGCTACACCTTC. The entire variable domain, with the rest obtained from reference TRBV19 and TRBJ1-2, is as follows: DGGITQSPKYLFRKEGQNVTLSCEQNLNHDAMYWYRQDPGQGLRLIYYSQIVNDFQKGDIAEGYSVSREKKESFPLTVTSAQKNPTAFYLCASSPEVEVDYGYTFGSGTRLTVV.

The J gene is TRBJ1-3, the V gene TRBV7-2, with D unclear. The germline CDR1 and CDR2 sequences are SGHTA and FQGNSA. The CDR3 is 13 amino acids. V dropped 3 bases and J dropped 8 bases, with 11 bases sitting between them. The CDR3 DNA reads as TGTGCCAGCAGCTTTGGGAGTTCTCACACCATATATTTT. It codes for CASSFGSSHTIYF.

The V and J genes are TRBV27 and TRBJ2-7, with 9 bases aligning to TRBD1. The J segment lost 5 bases and the V segment lost 5 bases, leaving 10 bases of the junction unmatched. Looked up from germline, CDR1 is MNHEY and CDR2 is SMNVEV (reference sequence). The CDR3 loop spans 15 amino acids. CDR3 in DNA: TGTGCCAGCAGTCCCACCCGGGACAGGGCTGACGAGCAGTACTTC. Translation: CASSPTRDRADEQYF.

The rearrangement links TRBV28 to TRBJ1-2; tentatively, D is TRBD1 (5 bases). V was cut by 5 bases and J by 8 bases, with 9 bases left in between. In germline, CDR1 is MDHEN, CDR2 SYDVKM. This CDR3 is 11 amino acids long. In nucleotides, the CDR3 is TGTGCCAGCAGTGCCGGACAAGGCTACACCTTC. Encoded protein: CASSAGQGYTF.

The genes are TRBV5-5 and TRBJ1-6; no firm D call. This CDR3 has 14 amino acids. Germline CDR1 SGHKS, CDR2 YYEKEE (reference sequence). Trimming removed 3 bases at V and 5 bases at J, with 9 bases between. The CDR3 loop reads CASSSRVNNSPLHF. CDR3 nucleotides: TGTGCCAGCAGCTCCCGGGTTAATAATTCACCCCTCCACTTT.